These T cell receptor beta chains were read from a single sample in a study of T-cell memory formation after mild COVID-19. TCRdb itself ran the 5' RACE reads through MiXCR, one entry per CDR3 protein. Of about 90,000 distinct CDR3 sequences listed, approximately 15% were seen once; the top ten hold about 43%. Input material: PBMCs or a T cell subset sorted from them (not recorded which). These receptors all come from a young man who had mild COVID-19 (a few samples of this study predate the infection). Cell type and time point are not known. The CDR3 runs from the conserved cysteine through the conserved F or W. The D gene is left open where the match is weak. For some rows the clone size is stated as once, few or many, or as a class when expanded; others skip it.

abundance	v_gene	d_gene	j_gene	CDR3aa	CDR3nt
few	TRBV4-2	TRBD2	TRBJ2-2	CASSYRGTSGGMETGELFF	TGTGCCAGCAGTTACAGAGGGACTAGCGGGGGAATGGAGACCGGGGAGCTGTTTTTT
many	TRBV7-8	-	TRBJ2-1	CASSPRTANNEQFF	TGTGCCAGCAGCCCACGGACAGCTAACAATGAGCAGTTCTTC
-	TRBV5-5	TRBD1	TRBJ2-3	CASSGGTGTDTKYF	TGTGCCAGCAGCGGCGGGACAGGGACGGATACGAAGTATTTT
few	TRBV4-3	-	TRBJ1-6	CASSRVDGPGSPLHF	TGCGCCAGCAGCAGGGTGGACGGACCAGGTTCACCCCTCCACTTT
-	TRBV12-5	-	TRBJ1-1	CASGLGGDLTEAFF	TGTGCTAGTGGCCTCGGGGGGGATTTGACTGAAGCTTTCTTT
-	TRBV7-9	-	TRBJ2-7	CASSSGEGLHEQYF	TGTGCCAGCAGCTCCGGGGAAGGGCTCCACGAGCAGTACTTC
few	TRBV6-1	-	TRBJ2-7	CASSEGDYEQYF	TGTGCCAGCAGTGAAGGGGACTACGAGCAGTACTTC
-	TRBV7-9	TRBD1	TRBJ2-1	CASSLAKGTGRSNEQFF	TGTGCCAGCAGCTTAGCAAAAGGGACAGGGAGGAGCAATGAGCAGTTCTTC
many	TRBV5-5	TRBD2	TRBJ2-3	CASSPLGLVSSDTQYF	TGTGCCAGCAGCCCATTGGGACTAGTCTCATCCGATACGCAGTATTTT
few	TRBV5-5	-	TRBJ2-7	CASRKGYEQYF	TGTGCCAGCAGGAAGGGCTACGAGCAGTACTTC
many	TRBV11-2	-	TRBJ1-1	CASSFGQYYTEAFF	TGTGCCAGCAGCTTCGGACAGTACTACACTGAAGCTTTCTTT
-	TRBV7-9	-	TRBJ2-3	CASSPTGGSTDTQYF	TGTGCCAGCAGCCCCACGGGTGGCAGCACAGATACGCAGTATTTT
few	TRBV4-2	TRBD2	TRBJ2-3	CASSSPGGGATDTQYF	TGTGCCAGCAGCTCCCCGGGCGGGGGAGCCACAGATACGCAGTATTTT
many	TRBV7-3	-	TRBJ2-7	CASSLALTGEQYF	TGTGCCAGCAGCTTAGCTTTGACGGGTGAGCAGTACTTC
few	TRBV6-5	TRBD1	TRBJ1-5	CASHQGAHSNQPQHF	TGTGCCAGTCACCAGGGGGCTCATAGCAATCAGCCCCAGCATTTT
-	TRBV7-6	TRBD1	TRBJ2-3	CASSPGQSSTDTQYF	TGTGCCAGCAGCCCGGGACAGAGTAGCACAGATACGCAGTATTTT
-	TRBV4-3	-	TRBJ2-5	CASSQDTGRGETQYF	TGCGCCAGCAGCCAAGATACAGGGAGGGGAGAGACCCAGTACTTC
-	TRBV10-3	-	TRBJ2-5	CAISDSGTGPYQETQYF	TGTGCCATCAGTGATAGCGGGACAGGGCCGTACCAAGAGACCCAGTACTTC
many	TRBV7-3	-	TRBJ2-1	CASSPEGLYNEQFF	TGTGCCAGCAGCCCCGAGGGGCTCTACAATGAGCAGTTCTTC
few	TRBV5-1	-	TRBJ1-1	CASSFNIGAEAFF	TGCGCCAGCAGCTTCAATATCGGGGCCGAAGCTTTCTTT
-	TRBV7-2	-	TRBJ1-2	CASSWTSEGSYGYTF	TGTGCCAGCAGCTGGACGAGCGAGGGCAGCTATGGCTACACCTTC
-	TRBV12-3/TRBV12-4	TRBD1	TRBJ1-1	CASRRTGLQRRAFF	TGTGCCAGCAGGAGGACAGGGCTTCAAAGGAGGGCTTTCTTT
-	TRBV29-1	-	TRBJ2-3	CSVRKTGWGDTQYF	TGCAGCGTACGAAAGACAGGTTGGGGGGATACGCAGTATTTT
few	TRBV12-3/TRBV12-4	-	TRBJ2-3	CASSFSQGADTQYF	TGTGCCAGCAGTTTTTCACAGGGAGCAGATACGCAGTATTTT
-	TRBV6-6	TRBD1	TRBJ1-1	CASSWTPGQGGTEAFF	TGTGCCAGCAGTTGGACGCCGGGACAGGGCGGGACTGAAGCTTTCTTT
-	TRBV4-3	-	TRBJ1-2	CASSPTLAGGYTF	TGCGCCAGCAGCCCCACTCTGGCGGGTGGCTACACCTTC
-	TRBV6-5	TRBD2	TRBJ2-5	CASSYSIAGGVAEETQYF	TGTGCCAGCAGTTACTCGATTGCGGGGGGGGTAGCCGAAGAGACCCAGTACTTC
-	TRBV27	-	TRBJ1-1	CASSLRGKKWNTEAFF	TGTGCCAGCAGTTTAAGAGGGAAGAAATGGAACACTGAAGCTTTCTTT
few	TRBV7-3	-	TRBJ2-2	CASSLNPTGTTNTGELFF	TGTGCCAGCAGCTTAAACCCCACCGGGACAACGAACACCGGGGAGCTGTTTTTT
few	TRBV10-1	-	TRBJ2-7	CASSESGLPYEQYF	TGCGCCAGCAGTGAATCCGGGCTTCCCTACGAGCAGTACTTC
-	TRBV4-3	-	TRBJ2-3	CASSPHSPSTDTQYF	TGCGCCAGCAGCCCCCACAGTCCTAGCACAGATACGCAGTATTTT
few	TRBV23-1	-	TRBJ2-1	CASSQSRASSYNEQFF	TGCGCCAGCAGTCAATCGAGGGCTAGCTCCTACAATGAGCAGTTCTTC
-	TRBV7-9	-	TRBJ2-1	CASSPLLATPSGNEQFF	TGTGCCAGCAGCCCTCTACTAGCCACCCCCTCGGGCAATGAGCAGTTCTTC
few	TRBV4-1	-	TRBJ1-4	CASSPGDRFENEKLFF	TGCGCCAGCAGCCCCGGGGACCGTTTCGAGAATGAAAAACTGTTTTTT
few	TRBV7-9	-	TRBJ2-3	CASSSQMLSQDTQYF	TGTGCCAGCAGCTCACAGATGCTTTCCCAAGATACGCAGTATTTT
-	TRBV11-2	-	TRBJ2-3	CASAWERRTDTQYF	TGTGCCAGCGCCTGGGAACGACGCACAGATACGCAGTATTTT
-	TRBV9	-	TRBJ2-5	CASSEPWGRSGDPYQETQYF	TGTGCCAGCAGCGAGCCATGGGGGCGGAGCGGGGATCCGTACCAAGAGACCCAGTACTTC
-	TRBV6-1	-	TRBJ2-7	CASRKDRTSSYEQYF	TGTGCCAGCAGGAAAGACAGGACGAGCTCCTACGAGCAGTACTTC
-	TRBV9	TRBD1	TRBJ2-1	CASSVLTGDEQFF	TGTGCCAGCAGCGTCCTGACAGGGGACGAGCAGTTCTTC
-	TRBV3-1	-	TRBJ2-1	CASSQEGLSLPNEQFF	TGTGCCAGCAGCCAAGAGGGACTCTCCCTCCCCAATGAGCAGTTCTTC
-	TRBV12-3/TRBV12-4	-	TRBJ2-5	CASSFSGTQYF	TGTGCCAGCAGTTTTTCTGGGACCCAGTACTTC
-	TRBV7-6	-	TRBJ2-7	CASSLGGDEQYF	TGTGCCAGCAGCTTAGGGGGTGACGAGCAGTACTTC
few	TRBV29-1	TRBD2	TRBJ2-5	CSVDGASGGAFPQETQYF	TGCAGCGTTGACGGGGCTAGCGGGGGGGCCTTCCCCCAAGAGACCCAGTACTTC
few	TRBV5-1	TRBD1	TRBJ1-2	CASSGGQGLSYYGYTF	TGCGCCAGCAGCGGCGGACAGGGTTTAAGTTACTATGGCTACACCTTC
few	TRBV12-3/TRBV12-4	TRBD2	TRBJ2-1	CASSFPTSSGPNNEQFF	TGTGCCAGCAGTTTCCCCACTTCTAGCGGGCCGAACAATGAGCAGTTCTTC
few	TRBV5-1	-	TRBJ2-7	CASSVRPSDEQYF	TGCGCCAGCAGCGTACGACCCTCCGACGAGCAGTACTTC
few	TRBV6-6	-	TRBJ2-1	CASSYRLTEDNEQFF	TGTGCCAGCAGTTATCGACTGACAGAGGACAATGAGCAGTTCTTC
few	TRBV27	TRBD2	TRBJ2-1	CASSALAGGGNEQFF	TGTGCCAGCTCGGCCCTGGCGGGGGGTGGTAATGAGCAGTTCTTC
-	TRBV19	-	TRBJ1-1	CASRRANTEAFF	TGTGCCAGCCGCCGGGCGAACACTGAAGCTTTCTTT
many	TRBV9	-	TRBJ2-5	CASSGYGTGGETQYF	TGTGCCAGCAGCGGATACGGGACGGGCGGTGAGACCCAGTACTTC
-	TRBV4-2	-	TRBJ1-2	CASSRTGSPDYGYTF	TGTGCCAGCAGCCGCACTGGATCCCCAGACTATGGCTACACCTTC
-	TRBV5-6	TRBD1	TRBJ2-4	CASHLQGTGGTKNIQYF	TGTGCCAGCCACCTACAAGGGACAGGCGGGACCAAAAACATTCAGTACTTC
-	TRBV9	-	TRBJ2-1	CASSARGGRDNEQFF	TGTGCCAGCAGCGCTAGGGGGGGCCGGGACAATGAGCAGTTCTTC
-	TRBV6-2/TRBV6-3	-	TRBJ2-7	CASSYSKDNSYEQYF	TGTGCCAGCAGTTACTCGAAGGACAACTCCTACGAGCAGTACTTC
few	TRBV29-1	TRBD2	TRBJ2-2	CSVEDHSGGAPGELFF	TGCAGCGTTGAAGATCATAGCGGGGGGGCTCCCGGGGAGCTGTTTTTT
few	TRBV6-5	-	TRBJ2-5	CASSGQFQETQYF	TGTGCCAGCAGCGGACAGTTCCAAGAGACCCAGTACTTC
-	TRBV6-2/TRBV6-3	-	TRBJ2-3	CASSWGLLRLTDTQYF	TGTGCCAGCAGCTGGGGACTCCTCCGCCTCACAGATACGCAGTATTTT
-	TRBV7-9	-	TRBJ1-1	CASSLTTNAEAFF	TGTGCCAGCAGCTTAACCACCAACGCTGAAGCTTTCTTT